The T cell receptor (beta chain) described here comes from a study of T cells of healthy individuals. This clonotype was recorded at least ten times. TCRdb ran MiXCR on the 5' RACE reads and lists one entry per CDR3 protein. The profile covers approximately 52,000 distinct CDR3 sequences, with roughly 15% appearing a single time and 15% to 20% taken by the ten largest. This sequence was found in a human donor in good health.

Written as DNA, the CDR3 is TGTGCCAGCAAAGGACAGGGAAAGCTGTTTTTT. As protein: CASKGQGKLFF. This chain connects TRBV6-1 to TRBJ2-2, with 8 nucleotides matching TRBD1. The V segment lost 7 bases and the J segment 12 bases; nucleotides outside the gene matches: 4. Germline CDR1 and CDR2: MNHNS and SASEGT. This CDR3 spans 11 amino acids.